Following are 6 T cell receptor beta chains from one sample sequenced in a study of blood T cell repertoires in COVID-19. Sequencing used immunoSEQ multiplex PCR; TCRdb keeps in-frame clones, though not all of them. Of more than 150,000 clones detected, about 83% appear once; the ten largest clones hold about 15%. Sequenced sample: peripheral blood. The receptors derive from an elderly woman with acute or convalescent COVID-19.

DNA of the CDR3: TGTGCCAGTAGGACTAGGCGGACCAAGAACAATGAGCAGTTCTTC. Its translation is CASRTRRTKNNEQFF. The rearrangement joins TRBV19 to TRBJ2-1; D perhaps matches TRBD2 (6 bases). CDR3 length equals 15 residues. The ends were cut back, 6 bases at V and 5 bases at J, with 17 bases in the middle. Germline loops: CDR1 LNHDA, CDR2 SQIVND (reference sequence).

V usage is TRBV5-1 and J usage is TRBJ2-3, with TRBD2 matching 9 bases. With V trimmed by 3 bases and J by 5 bases, 10 bases remained unmatched. This CDR3 is 16 amino acids long. Looked up from germline, CDR1 is SGHRS and CDR2 is YFSETQ. The CDR3 spells CASSSTSGGRKDTQYF. For the CDR3, the DNA is TGCGCCAGCAGCTCGACTAGCGGAGGGAGAAAAGATACGCAGTATTTT.

This rearrangement joins TRBV6-5 to TRBJ2-3; possible D gene TRBD2, 5 bases. V was cut by 6 bases and J by 2 bases, with 9 bases left in between. Germline V gives CDR1 MNHEY, CDR2 SVGAGI. The CDR3 loop spans 13 amino acids. CDR3 amino acids: CASSPGDTDTQYF. The CDR3 bases are TGTGCCAGCAGCCCCGGGGACACAGATACGCAGTATTTT.

The rearrangement uses TRBV5-1 and TRBJ1-1; D possibly corresponds to TRBD1 (5 bases). From germline, CDR1 is SGHRS and CDR2 YFSETQ. The CDR3 length is 14 residues. V lost 3 bases, J lost 0 bases, and 9 bases lay in between. DNA of the CDR3: TGCGCCAGCAGCTATTTACAGGTGAACACTGAAGCTTTCTTT. Translation: CASSYLQVNTEAFF.

The rearrangement uses TRBV2 and TRBJ1-6; 8 bases align to TRBD1. J was trimmed by 4 bases and V by 6 bases; bases with no gene match: 8. CDR3 length: 16 residues. Germline V gene data show CDR1 as SNHLY and CDR2 as FYNNEI. CDR3 amino acids: CASSGGQGDYNSPLHF. The CDR3 DNA sequence: TGTGCCAGCAGCGGTGGACAGGGAGATTATAATTCACCCCTCCACTTT.

The rearrangement joins TRBV5-1 to TRBJ2-1; TRBD2 matches at 8 bases. The V gene's germline CDR1 is SGHRS and CDR2 YFSETQ. The J segment lost 7 bases and the V segment lost 0 bases, leaving 15 bases of the junction unmatched. The CDR3 runs 18 residues. CDR3 nucleotides: TGCGCCAGCAGCTTGGACTCCCTAGCGGGCCGCCCCTGGAATGAGCAGTTCTTC. Its protein is CASSLDSLAGRPWNEQFF.